The entry below gives a single TCR beta chain sequence along with its context. Its antigen is not yet known. There are no base qualities to consult, and no much larger clone falls within one base. These data originate in a study of OX40 agonist ivuxolimab in advanced cancers. For context, the study as a whole: The costimulatory receptor OX40 (CD134) was targeted by ivuxolimab, a fully human IgG2 agonistic monoclonal antibody. Prior anti-PD-1, anti-PD-L1 or anti-CTLA-4 therapy was permitted, and checkpoint inhibitors had been received by roughly 42% of dose-escalation patients. Of the roughly 51 patients in dose escalation, around 19 had hepatocellular carcinoma, roughly 15 had melanoma, 9 had renal cell carcinoma and 9 had head and neck cancer. In the dose-escalation cohort, 75% to 90% of patients were male, and the mean age was 60 years with a range of roughly 20 to 85. Partial responses were achieved by three dose-escalation patients, of whom one had hepatocellular carcinoma and two had cutaneous melanoma. Intravenous ivuxolimab was administered to patients every 2 weeks at six dose levels: 0.01, 0.1, 0.3, 1.5, 3 and 10 mg/kg. The point of sequencing TCRbeta in the periphery was to test whether ivuxolimab changed TCR sequence diversity and drove clonal T-cell expansion. The paper reports the monotherapy dose-escalation portion (N ≈ 50 patients) of the phase I ivuxolimab trial. Here is what the overall study found, with its caveats: Low levels of normalized T-cell clonal expansion were also seen in some nonresponding patients. On average, CD8+ T cells showed more expanded clones than CD4+ T cells after ivuxolimab. At doses of 0.1 to 3.0 mg/kg, clonal expansion of both CD4+ and CD8+ blood T cells was observed from baseline to week 6. The antigen specificity of the peripheral T cells that underwent clonal expansion was not determined. Partial responders in the 0.1-3.0 mg/kg groups had among the lowest normalized peripheral clonal expansion, especially among CD8+ T cells.

To sequence the TCRbeta CDR3 region, genomic DNA was isolated from the sorted cells. The immunoSEQ Assay was used to sequence the TCRbeta CDR3 regions. The clones in this table, taken by TCRdb from immuneACCESS, are in-frame only. Not every clone is retained; where verified, under half of the shortfall comes from an unresolved V gene, and the cause of the rest is unknown. For this sample the table gives 100,000 or so clones, of which around 80% were detected only once. The ten most abundant clones make up roughly 5% of the sample. Patients with autoimmune disease history or receiving systemic immunosuppression were excluded from the trial. In every dose cohort, peripheral blood was drawn for TCR sequencing at baseline, cycle 4 day 1, and cycle 7 day 1. The samples were drawn from a first-in-human, open-label, multicenter phase I dose-escalation trial of ivuxolimab. Adults with locally advanced or metastatic head and neck squamous cell, hepatocellular, melanoma or renal cell carcinoma were enrolled in the trial. Before TCR sequencing, CD4+ T cells and CD8+ T cells were sorted from peripheral blood as separate populations.

V is reduced by 6 bases and J by 3 bases, leaving a spacing of 8 bases between them. There are 12 amino acids in the CDR3, from cysteine to phenylalanine inclusive. Just CDR3 DNA is preserved here, 36 bases in frame from base 1. Per the germline V gene, SGHDN is the CDR1 and FVKESK is the CDR2. The clonotype comes from an adult with an advanced solid tumor such as melanoma, head and neck, liver or kidney cancer. The sample in question was CD4+ or CD8+ T cells sorted from blood, obtained in a trial of the OX40 agonist ivuxolimab. Recombination connected TRBV14 to TRBJ2-5; the D gene is unclear. CDR3 region: CASSEVEETQYF. The sequenced DNA: TGTGCCAGCAGTGAGGTAGAAGAGACCCAGTACTTC.